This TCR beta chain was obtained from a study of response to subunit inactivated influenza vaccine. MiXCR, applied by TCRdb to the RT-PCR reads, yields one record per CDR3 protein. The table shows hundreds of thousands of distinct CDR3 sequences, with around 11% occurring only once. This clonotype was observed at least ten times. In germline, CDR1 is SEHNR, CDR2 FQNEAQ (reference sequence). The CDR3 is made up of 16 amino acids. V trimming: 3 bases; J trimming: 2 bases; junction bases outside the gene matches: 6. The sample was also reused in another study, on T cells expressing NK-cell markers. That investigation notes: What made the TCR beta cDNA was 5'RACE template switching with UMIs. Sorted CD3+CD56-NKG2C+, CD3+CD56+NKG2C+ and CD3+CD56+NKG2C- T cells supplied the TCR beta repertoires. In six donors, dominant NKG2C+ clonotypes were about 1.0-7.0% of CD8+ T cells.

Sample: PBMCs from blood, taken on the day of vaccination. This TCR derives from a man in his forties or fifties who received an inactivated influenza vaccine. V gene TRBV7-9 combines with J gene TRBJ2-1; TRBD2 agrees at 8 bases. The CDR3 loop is CASSFIPGGPYNEQFF. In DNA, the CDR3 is TGTGCCAGCAGCTTTATTCCGGGGGGGCCCTACAATGAGCAGTTCTTC. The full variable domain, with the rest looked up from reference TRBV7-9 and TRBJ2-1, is DTGVSQNPRHKITKRGQNVTFRCDPISEHNRLYWYRQTLGQGPEFLTYFQNEAQLEKSRLLSDRFSAERPKGSFSTLEIQRTEQGDSAMYLCASSFIPGGPYNEQFFGPGTRLTVL.